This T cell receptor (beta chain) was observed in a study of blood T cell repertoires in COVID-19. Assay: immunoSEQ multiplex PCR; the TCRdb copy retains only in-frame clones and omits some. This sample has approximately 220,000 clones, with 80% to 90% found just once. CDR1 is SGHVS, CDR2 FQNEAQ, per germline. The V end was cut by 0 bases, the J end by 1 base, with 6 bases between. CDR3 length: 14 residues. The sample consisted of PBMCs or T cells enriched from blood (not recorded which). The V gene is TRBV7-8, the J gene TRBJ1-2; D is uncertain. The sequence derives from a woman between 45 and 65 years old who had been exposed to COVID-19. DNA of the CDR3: TGTGCCAGCAGCTTAGCTCCGGGTAACTATGGCTACACCTTC. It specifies CASSLAPGNYGYTF.